The 11 T cell receptor beta chains given below trace back to one sample, sequenced in a study of blood T cell repertoires in COVID-19. Measured with immunoSEQ multiplex PCR; TCRdb has only the in-frame clones, and not every one. The sample has about 80,000 clones, 76% seen once. The sequencing input was peripheral blood. These receptors originate from a man aged 65 to 79 with active or convalescent COVID-19.

The chain employs TRBV7-2 and TRBJ1-4, with D perhaps matching TRBD1 (5 bases). The V end lost 5 bases, the J end lost 8 bases, and 18 bases lay between the germline ends. Germline CDR1 and CDR2: SGHTA and FQGNSA. This CDR3 spans 15 amino acids. CDR3 sequence (DNA): TGTGCCAGCAGCCCTGGGACTTATGGGAGAGAAAAACTGTTTTTT. Its translation: CASSPGTYGREKLFF.

The rearrangement joins TRBV5-4 to TRBJ2-1, with 16 bases matching TRBD2. CDR3 size: 17 residues. Germline V gene lookup returns CDR1 SGHNT and CDR2 YYREEE (reference sequence). With V trimmed by 4 bases and J by 9 bases, 10 bases remained unmatched. The CDR3 loop is CASSPGTSGGAAGEQFF. CDR3 in DNA: TGTGCCAGCAGCCCAGGGACTAGCGGGGGGGCGGCGGGTGAGCAGTTCTTC.

This clone has more than one count but fewer than ten. This chain connects TRBV6-6 to TRBJ2-7; D possibly corresponds to TRBD1 (6 bases). Germline V gives CDR1 MNHNY, CDR2 SVGAGI (reference sequence). Trimming pared 6 bases from V and 7 bases from J, leaving 19 bases between. The CDR3 runs to 14 residues. CDR3 protein: CASRYQGQAGEQYF. The CDR3 DNA is TGTGCCAGCAGGTATCAGGGGCAGGCAGGTGAGCAGTACTTC.

The rearrangement links TRBV7-2 to TRBJ2-5; D not certain. The germline CDR1 and CDR2 sequences are SGHTA and FQGNSA. The CDR3 has 12 amino acids. Trimming stripped 2 bases from V and 3 bases from J, with 4 bases between. In DNA, the CDR3 is TGTGCCAGCAGCTTACAGGAAGAGACCCAGTACTTC. It is translated as CASSLQEETQYF. The entire variable domain, with the rest obtained from reference TRBV7-2 and TRBJ2-5, is as follows: GAGVSQSPSNKVTEKGKDVELRCDPISGHTALYWYRQSLGQGLEFLIYFQGNSAPDKSGLPSDRFSAERTGGSVSTLTIQRTQQEDSAVYLCASSLQEETQYFGPGTRLLVL.

The rearrangement joins TRBV5-4 to TRBJ2-7; no firm D call. The CDR3 loop spans 13 amino acids. CDR1 is SGHNT, CDR2 YYREEE, per germline (reference sequence). The germline V and J ends were trimmed by 0 bases and 5 bases, with 9 bases remaining between them. CDR3: CASSLAGSHEQYF. The CDR3 nucleotides are TGTGCCAGCAGCTTGGCCGGTTCCCACGAGCAGTACTTC.

The chain uses TRBV2 and TRBJ1-4; D not resolved. Germline CDR1 SNHLY, CDR2 FYNNEI. V was shortened by 1 base and J by 4 bases, with 10 bases between the two germline ends. This CDR3 is 15 amino acids long. CDR3 loop: CASSEDGFLNEKLFF. CDR3 coding DNA: TGTGCCAGCAGTGAAGACGGGTTCCTTAATGAAAAACTGTTTTTT.

The chain links TRBV3-1 (or the pseudogene TRBV3-2) to TRBJ1-2; D is undetermined. The CDR3 spans 13 residues. The V and J ends lost 3 bases and 8 bases respectively, with 13 bases between them. Germline CDR1 reads LGHDT; CDR2 reads YNNKEL (reference sequence). CDR3 protein: CASSHTRVQGYTF. The CDR3 coding sequence is TGTGCCAGCAGCCACACCCGGGTTCAGGGCTACACCTTC.

This chain uses TRBV13 with TRBJ1-1; the match to TRBD1 covers 8 bases. V shed 3 bases, J shed 5 bases, and the junction held 8 bases outside the gene matches. CDR1 and CDR2 from the germline V gene are PRHDT and FYEKMQ (reference sequence). This CDR3 spans 15 amino acids. Here the CDR3 DNA reads TGTGCCAGCAGCTTCCTCAACAGGGGGTCGACTGAAGCTTTCTTT. Its protein product is CASSFLNRGSTEAFF.

This clone came up a few times. The rearrangement links TRBV11-2 to TRBJ1-1; no reliable D call. V was clipped by 1 base and J by 3 bases, with 12 bases between them. Germline V gene sequence: CDR1 SGHAT, CDR2 FQNNGV. The CDR3 has 15 residues. The DNA of the CDR3 is TGTGCCAGCAGCTTAGTAGCCGGGAGCCACACTGAAGCTTTCTTT. It codes for CASSLVAGSHTEAFF.

The chain combines TRBV9 with TRBJ2-2; 11 bases fit TRBD1. The CDR3 length is 15 residues. Germline V lookup: CDR1 SGDLS, CDR2 YYNGEE. J lost 4 bases, V lost 3 bases, and 2 bases had no gene match. The DNA of the CDR3 is TGTGCCAGCAGCGGCGGGACAGGGGGCACCGGGGAGCTGTTTTTT. This gives the protein CASSGGTGGTGELFF.

The CDR3 DNA reads as TGTGCCAGCAGCCCCGGGGGGGGAGCTAACTATGGCTACACCTTC. This translates into CASSPGGGANYGYTF. The J gene is TRBJ1-2, the V gene TRBV28; perhaps TRBD1 as D (5 bases). Germline V gene data show CDR1 as MDHEN and CDR2 as SYDVKM. The CDR3 has 15 amino acids. Deletions cut 6 bases from V and 0 bases from J, with 14 bases between.